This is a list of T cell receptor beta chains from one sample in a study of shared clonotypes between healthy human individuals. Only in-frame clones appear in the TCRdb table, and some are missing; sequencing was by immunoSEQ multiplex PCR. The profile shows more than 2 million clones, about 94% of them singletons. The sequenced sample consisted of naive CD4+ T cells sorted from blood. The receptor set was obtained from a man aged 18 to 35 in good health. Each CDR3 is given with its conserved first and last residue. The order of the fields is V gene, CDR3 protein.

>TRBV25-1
CASSGPGGQTYEQYF
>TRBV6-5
CASSYSQGGQPQHF
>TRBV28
CASKSGGGYEQYF
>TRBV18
CASSRGQGANYGYTF
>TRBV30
CAWSFNRVGTEAFF
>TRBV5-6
CASSFSSYEQYF
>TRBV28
CASSFRTGMRNQPQHF
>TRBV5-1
CASRQGASMNEQYF
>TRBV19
CASSLAGQGYDTQYF
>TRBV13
CASSSDRGPGNTIYF
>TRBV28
CASSTGQLKQYF
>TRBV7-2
CASSLTSQPQHF
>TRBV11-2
CASSLSTGGRLSGANVLTF
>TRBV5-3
CARSPDSGVRGGNDHEQYF
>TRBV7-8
CASSSNMGFQPQHF
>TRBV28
CASSPGGASQPQHF